The 20 T cell receptor beta chains given below trace back to one sample, sequenced in a study of tumor-infiltrating lymphocytes in primary liver carcinoma (dated by TCRdb to about 2017). Data came from an Illumina HiSeq 2500. Starting from about 500 ng total RNA, TCRbeta-specific cDNA was produced by reverse transcription with a constant-region primer and ProtoScript II reverse transcriptase. Three nested multiplex PCR rounds, following a slightly modified ARM-PCR procedure, were used to build the TCRbeta libraries. Multiplex TRBV1-TRBV30 forward primers and a Cbeta reverse primer were used in the first two PCR rounds, each of which was run for about 10 cycles. TCRdb ran its own pipeline on the public reads, namely fastp trimming at Q25 and MiXCR clone calling, and kept in-frame beta chains. Here each entry gathers all rows of one CDR3 protein and keeps the most common genes and DNA. For this sample the table gives approximately 76,000 distinct CDR3 sequences, of which over 70% were detected only once. The ten most abundant clones make up roughly an eighth of the sample.

Without any cell sorting, total RNA and DNA were co-extracted from roughly 20-30 mg of bulk tissue using the AllPrep DNA/RNA mini kit. The sample was liver tumor tissue from sampling region 4. Read against the paper, the sample's cell subset or site label means: tumor region T4, right-lateral pole. The receptor source for this set is an older woman with primary liver carcinoma and hepatitis B virus infection.

To note about this clonotype: The junction and the germline gene differ at one end; a read error may be behind it. The rearrangement links TRBV6-6 to TRBJ1-1; 7 nucleotides line up with TRBD1. Germline V lookup: CDR1 MNHNY, CDR2 SVGAGI (reference sequence). The CDR3 totals 16 residues. The CDR3 region has the DNA TGTGCCAGCAGTCACTCAAGGACAGGTCTGAGCACTGAAGCCTTCTTT. Its translation is CASSHSRTGLSTEAFF.

This chain uses TRBV18 with TRBJ1-1, with D perhaps matching TRBD1 (5 bases). Deletions cut 0 bases from V and 6 bases from J, with 14 bases between. CDR1 is KGHSH, CDR2 LQKENI, per germline. The CDR3 sequence is 15 residues long. For the CDR3, the DNA is TGTGCCAGCTCACCACCGAGAGGGGCCCCGGCTGAAGCTTTCTTT. It yields the protein CASSPPRGAPAEAFF.

Comments on this clonotype: Likely a read error: the CDR3 ends without its conserved phenylalanine or tryptophan. The rearrangement uses TRBV11-2 and TRBJ2-3; D possibly corresponds to TRBD1 (6 bases). This CDR3 comprises 17 residues. Looked up from germline, CDR1 is SGHAT and CDR2 is FQNNGV. CDR3 nucleotide sequence: TGTGCCAGCAGCCCGACCCCCAGGGGCAAAGGAACAGATATGCAGTATTCC. Protein sequence: CASSPTPRGKGTDMQYS.

This clonotype was picked up one time. An end of the junction differs from the germline gene, which may be a read error. The CDR3 DNA sequence: TGTGCCAGCAATATAGATCGAGGAGATATGCAGTATTTT. Its translation is CASNIDRGDMQYF. The V gene is TRBV11-2, the J gene TRBJ2-3; D call uncertain. Germline V gene sequence: CDR1 SGHAT, CDR2 FQNNGV. The CDR3 contains 13 residues. The full variable domain, rest sourced from reference TRBV11-2 and TRBJ2-3, is EAGVAQSPRYKIIEKRQSVAFWCNPISGHATLYWYQQILGQGPKLLIQFQNNGVVDDSQLPKDRFSAERLKGVDSTLKIQPAKLEDSAVYLCASNIDRGDMQYFGPGTRLTVL.

This clonotype was seen ten or more times. The rearrangement joins TRBV12-3 or TRBV12-4 to TRBJ2-7, with D tentatively TRBD2 (5 bases). The V and J ends lost 5 bases and 12 bases respectively, with 17 bases between them. This CDR3 is built from 12 residues. This chain's CDR3 is CASSRSGVQLYF. The CDR3, as DNA: TGTGCCAGCAGTCGATCCGGGGTCCAGCTGTACTTC.

On this clonotype: Since no conserved phenylalanine or tryptophan closes the CDR3, a read error is the likely cause. The chain uses TRBV11-2 and TRBJ2-2; 7 bases match TRBD1. Germline CDR1 reads SGHAT; CDR2 reads FQNNGV. The CDR3 consists of 13 residues. The CDR3 DNA sequence: TGTGTCAGCAGCTTAGGGGGCTCCGGGGAGCTGTTTTAT. Amino acid sequence: CVSSLGGSGELFY.

A note on this clonotype: The germline gene is not matched at one end of the junction; a read error may be the cause. The genes are TRBV6-2 or TRBV6-3 and TRBJ2-5; D is perhaps TRBD1 (5 bases). Per germline, CDR1 MNHEY and CDR2 SVGEGT. The CDR3 is 13 residues long. CDR3 protein: CASNRLAEETRYF. CDR3 in DNA: TGTGCCAGCAACAGGCTTGCGGAAGAGACCCGGTACTTC.

About this clonotype itself: The CDR3 does not end in the conserved phenylalanine or tryptophan, so this is likely a read error. It is unclear where the CDR3 begins or ends on the DNA, so no DNA is shown, and the CDR3 is as TCRdb lists it. V and J are TRBV6-2 or TRBV6-3 and TRBJ1-4; TRBD1 reflects the table's D call only, with no check against the DNA. In germline, CDR1 is MNHEY, CDR2 SVGEGT. The CDR3 length equals 15 residues, ends included. This chain's CDR3 is CASSKTGQEAPEEFL.

The chain uses TRBV29-1 and TRBJ2-1, with 9 positions matching TRBD2. This CDR3 has 14 residues. CDR1 and CDR2 (germline): SQVTM, ANQGSEA. Trimming cost V 6 bases and J 9 bases; bases outside gene matches: 12. This CDR3 is CSVGCLAGNGEQFF. Written as DNA, the CDR3 is TGCAGCGTGGGGTGCCTAGCGGGAAATGGTGAGCAGTTCTTC.

This clonotype was seen only once. The chain employs TRBV11-3 and TRBJ2-1, with D hard to call. Germline V gene data show CDR1 as SGHNT and CDR2 as YENEEA. CDR3 length: 14 residues. Trimming cost V 2 bases and J 9 bases, with 14 bases left between them. The CDR3 nucleotides read TGTGCCAGCAGCTTAAATCCCTCTAGTTCTGAGCAGTTCTTC. Amino acids: CASSLNPSSSEQFF.

As to this clonotype: A much more abundant neighbour one base away suggests this may be a read error. The chain is built from TRBV5-1 and TRBJ2-4; D could derive from TRBD1 or TRBD2 (6 bases each). Trimming pared 1 base from V and 8 bases from J, leaving 22 bases between. The germline gives CDR1 SGHRS, CDR2 YFSETQ. The CDR3 totals 17 residues. The CDR3 loop is CASSLSRYQGTGDIQYF. The CDR3 DNA follows: TGCGCCAGCAGCTTGTCCCGCTACCAGGGGACTGGGGACATTCAGTACTTC.

Comments on this clonotype: Compared with germline, one end of the junction differs, possibly owing to a read error. V is TRBV29-1 and J is TRBJ1-1; D is ambiguous. Looked up from germline, CDR1 is SQVTM and CDR2 is ANQGSEA. The CDR3 is 13 residues long. CDR3 sequence reads: CIVAALATTEAFF. The CDR3 DNA sequence: TGCATCGTTGCGGCCTTAGCGACCACTGAAGCTTTCTTT.

This clonotype was detected many times. V usage is TRBV6-2 or TRBV6-3 and J usage is TRBJ2-5; D unresolved. The CDR3 spans 14 residues. With 0 bases removed from V and 1 base from J, the gap between germline ends came to 6 bases. CDR1 and CDR2 from the germline V gene are MNHEY and SVGEGT. This CDR3 reads CASSYSGLQETQYF. The CDR3 nucleotides are TGTGCCAGCAGTTACTCGGGTCTCCAAGAGACCCAGTACTTC.

This clonotype is categorized as medium-sized (0.01 to 0.1%). This chain's CDR3 is CASSRGVIPNTEAFF. The CDR3 DNA reads TGTGCCAGCAGCCGAGGGGTCATCCCGAACACTGAAGCTTTCTTT. The chain combines TRBV11-2 with TRBJ1-1, with D tentatively TRBD1 (5 bases). Germline lookup yields CDR1 SGHAT and CDR2 FQNNGV. The length of the CDR3 is 15 residues. V lost 5 bases to trimming and J lost 1 base, with 14 bases between them.

Turning to this clonotype: One junction end disagrees with the germline gene, perhaps due to a read error. CDR3 in DNA: TGTGCCGGCAGCATGAGACTAGCGGGAGGGCCGGGGGATGAGCAGTCCTTC. It encodes CAGSMRLAGGPGDEQSF. The chain combines TRBV11-2 with TRBJ2-1, with TRBD2 matching 14 bases. Germline CDR1 SGHAT, CDR2 FQNNGV. The CDR3 loop spans 17 amino acids.

In the case of this clonotype: A much more abundant neighbour one base away suggests this may be a read error. The genes are TRBV5-4 and TRBJ2-4; no clear D. Germline-derived CDR1 and CDR2 are SGHNT and YYREEE (reference sequence). The CDR3 has 15 amino acids. DNA of the CDR3: TGTGCCAGCAGCCCCCCGGCAAGCGACAAAGACATTCAGTACTTC. It is translated as CASSPPASDKDIQYF.

Comment on this clonotype: Germline and junction disagree at one end, which may indicate a read error. V and J are TRBV4-2 and TRBJ2-2, with D perhaps TRBD2 (5 bases). Looked up from germline, CDR1 is LGHNA and CDR2 is YNFKEQ. The CDR3 contains 17 residues. The CDR3 nucleotides read TGTGCCAGCAGTCAAGTAGACATGGGATTTCCGGCCGGGGAGCTGATTTTT. Translating it yields CASSQVDMGFPAGELIF.

There are a few counts of this clonotype. The final CDR3 position lacks the conserved phenylalanine or tryptophan, pointing to a likely read error. The CDR3 loop is CASSEAFEGYGQYL. The CDR3 region has the DNA TGTGCCAGCAGTGAAGCCTTCGAGGGTTACGGGCAGTACCTC. The chain recombines TRBV6-1 with TRBJ2-7; maybe TRBD2 (5 bases). Germline V lookup: CDR1 MNHNS, CDR2 SASEGT. The CDR3 spans 14 residues.

The chain recombines TRBV6-2 or TRBV6-3 with TRBJ2-7, with D possibly matching TRBD2 (5 bases). Per germline, CDR1 MNHEY and CDR2 SVGEGT. The CDR3 is made up of 18 amino acids. The V and J ends lost 0 bases and 4 bases respectively, with 22 bases between them. CDR3 amino acids: CASSYSIPRGKVTYEQYF. CDR3 DNA: TGTGCCAGCAGTTACTCAATTCCGAGAGGGAAAGTCACGTACGAGCAGTACTTC.

This clonotype was counted many times. J is TRBJ2-1 and V is TRBV7-9; 13 bases line up with TRBD2. With 5 bases clipped from V and 7 bases from J, the junction kept 8 bases outside the gene matches. CDR1 is SEHNR, CDR2 FQNEAQ, per germline (reference sequence). The CDR3 consists of 16 residues. The CDR3 loop reads CASSPGTSGITNEQFF. Here the CDR3 DNA reads TGTGCCAGCAGCCCCGGGACTAGCGGGATTACGAATGAGCAGTTCTTC.